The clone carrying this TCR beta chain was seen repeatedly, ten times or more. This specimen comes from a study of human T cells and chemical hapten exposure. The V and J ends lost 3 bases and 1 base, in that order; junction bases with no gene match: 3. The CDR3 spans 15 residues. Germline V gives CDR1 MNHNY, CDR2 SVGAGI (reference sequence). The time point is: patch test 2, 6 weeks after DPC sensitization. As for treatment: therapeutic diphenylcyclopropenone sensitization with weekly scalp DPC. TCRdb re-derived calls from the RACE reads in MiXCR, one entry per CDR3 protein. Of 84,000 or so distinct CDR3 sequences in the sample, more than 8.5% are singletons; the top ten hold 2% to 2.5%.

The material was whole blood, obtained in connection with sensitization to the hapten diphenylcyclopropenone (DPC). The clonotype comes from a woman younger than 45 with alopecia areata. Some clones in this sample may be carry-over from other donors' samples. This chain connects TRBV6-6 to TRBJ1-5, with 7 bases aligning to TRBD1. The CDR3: CASSYLDRSNQPQHF. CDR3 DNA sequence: TGTGCCAGCAGTTATTTGGACAGGAGCAATCAGCCCCAGCATTTT.